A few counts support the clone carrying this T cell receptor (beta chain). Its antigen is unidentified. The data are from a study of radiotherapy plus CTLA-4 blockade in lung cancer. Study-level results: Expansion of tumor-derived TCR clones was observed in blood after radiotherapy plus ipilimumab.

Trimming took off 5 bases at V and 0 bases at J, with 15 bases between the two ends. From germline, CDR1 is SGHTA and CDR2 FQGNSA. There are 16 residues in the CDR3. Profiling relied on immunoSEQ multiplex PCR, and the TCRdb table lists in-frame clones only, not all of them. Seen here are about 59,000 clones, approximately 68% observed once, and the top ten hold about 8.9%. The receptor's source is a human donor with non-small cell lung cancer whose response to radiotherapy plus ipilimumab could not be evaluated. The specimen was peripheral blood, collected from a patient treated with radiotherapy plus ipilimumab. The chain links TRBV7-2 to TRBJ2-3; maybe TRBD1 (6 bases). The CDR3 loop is CASSKLQGLSTDTQYF. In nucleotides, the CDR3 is TGTGCCAGCAGCAAACTACAGGGCCTTAGCACAGATACGCAGTATTTT.